A selection of T cell receptor beta chains follows, all from one sample in a study of blood T cell repertoires in COVID-19. Sequencing used immunoSEQ multiplex PCR; TCRdb keeps in-frame clones, though not all of them. The sample has 200,000 to 250,000 clones, approximately 80% seen once; the top ten hold roughly 13%. Material for sequencing was peripheral blood. The receptors shown here come from a human donor in a cohort sampled during active COVID-19. Each CDR3 is given with its conserved first and last residue. A D gene is named only where the DNA matches it firmly. Some rows have no size entry. The others give once, few or many, or a class for an expanded clone.

d_gene	j_gene	len	abundance	v_gene	CDR3nt	CDR3aa
.	TRBJ2-3	13	once	TRBV27	TGTGCCAGCCATGAAAGGCGGACAGATACGCAGTATTTT	CASHERRTDTQYF
.	TRBJ1-1	16	.	TRBV27	TGTGCCAGCAGTTCCCTTGTCTCAGGGTATAGCACTGAAGCTTTCTTT	CASSSLVSGYSTEAFF
.	TRBJ1-5	16	few	TRBV19	TGTGCCAGTAGACTAGAAGGGGCAGGGGATAATCAGCCCCAGCATTTT	CASRLEGAGDNQPQHF
TRBD1	TRBJ2-5	15	.	TRBV5-6	TGTGCCAGCGTTCGGCGGGACAGGGGGCCCGAGACCCAGTACTTC	CASVRRDRGPETQYF
.	TRBJ2-2	14	.	TRBV18	TGTGCCAGCTCACCCAAGGGGTCCACCGGGGAGCTGTTTTTT	CASSPKGSTGELFF
TRBD2	TRBJ2-3	14	.	TRBV5-1	TGCGCCAGCCAACGGGAGGGTAGCACAGATACGCAGTATTTT	CASQREGSTDTQYF
TRBD1	TRBJ1-3	14	.	TRBV2	TGTGCCAGCAGTGCCGACAGGGTCGGAAACACCATATATTTT	CASSADRVGNTIYF
.	TRBJ1-6	14	.	TRBV5-6	TGTGCCAGCAGCTTTAGACATGGCCTGACACCCCTCCACTTT	CASSFRHGLTPLHF
.	TRBJ2-3	17	.	TRBV5-6	TGTGCCAGCAGCTCGGGTTGGGGGCCAGGTCAAACAGATACGCAGTATTTT	CASSSGWGPGQTDTQYF
.	TRBJ1-4	15	.	TRBV9	TGTGCCAGCAGCGTAGCTGGGGCAGGGTTGGAAAAACTGTTTTTT	CASSVAGAGLEKLFF
.	TRBJ1-2	14	.	TRBV19	TGTGCCAGTAGTATAGGGCGGGGCCCGAGTGGCTACACCTTC	CASSIGRGPSGYTF
.	TRBJ1-5	14	.	TRBV19	TGTGCCAGTAGTAGTGGGGACATCATTGAGCCCCAGCATTTT	CASSSGDIIEPQHF
TRBD2	TRBJ2-2	15	.	TRBV9	TGTGCCAGCAGCGCGGGGGGGTGGAACACCGGGGAGCTGTTTTTT	CASSAGGWNTGELFF
TRBD1	TRBJ2-3	16	.	TRBV2	TGTGCCAGCACCGGGACAGGGCGCGCTGTCCCAGATACGCAGTATTTT	CASTGTGRAVPDTQYF
TRBD2	TRBJ2-1	15	.	TRBV6-5	TGTGCCAGCAGTCGGACTAGCGGGAGGGCGGATGAGCAGTTCTTC	CASSRTSGRADEQFF
.	TRBJ2-5	12	.	TRBV9	TGTGCCAGCAGCGCAGGGCTGGGGACCCAGTACTTC	CASSAGLGTQYF
.	TRBJ2-2	13	.	TRBV11-1	TGTGCCAGCAGGGCAGTGAACACCGGGGAGCTGTTTTTT	CASRAVNTGELFF
.	TRBJ1-6	15	.	TRBV5-1	TGCGCCAGCAGCTTGGCGGACAGTCAAAATTCACCCCTCCACTTT	CASSLADSQNSPLHF
.	TRBJ2-1	14	many	TRBV3-1/TRBV3-2	TGTGCCAGCAGCGCAATGACTAGTTCCCATGAGCAGTTCTTC	CASSAMTSSHEQFF
.	TRBJ1-4	13	.	TRBV28	TGTGCCAGCAGTCCACTCTCTGGAGGGGAACTGTTTTTT	CASSPLSGGELFF
.	TRBJ2-5	14	.	TRBV5-1	TGCGCCAGCTCAGAATGGGCCGAACAAGAGACCCAGTACTTC	CASSEWAEQETQYF
TRBD1	TRBJ1-2	16	.	TRBV28	TGTGCCAGCAGTGTCGGGACAGGGGTTTCTCTTTATGGCTACACCTTC	CASSVGTGVSLYGYTF
TRBD1	TRBJ1-2	16	.	TRBV10-3	TGTGCCATCAGTGAGCGAGGCAGGGGGCAGGACTATGGCTACACCTTC	CAISERGRGQDYGYTF
TRBD2	TRBJ2-3	17	.	TRBV5-1	TGCGCCAGCAGCTTGGCTTTCGCTAGCGGAACCACAGATACGCAGTATTTT	CASSLAFASGTTDTQYF
TRBD1	TRBJ2-3	16	.	TRBV25-1	TGTGCCAGCAGTGATCGGGGACAGGGGGGGGCAGATACGCAGTATTTT	CASSDRGQGGADTQYF
TRBD1	TRBJ1-5	16	.	TRBV6-5	TGTGCCAGCAGTTTAACCCGACAGGGGCACAATCAGCCCCAGCATTTT	CASSLTRQGHNQPQHF
.	TRBJ1-2	13	.	TRBV9	TGTGCCAGCAGCGTGGAGGGGAACTATGGCTACACCTTC	CASSVEGNYGYTF
.	TRBJ2-6	16	.	TRBV2	TGTGCCAGCACCGGGGGTGGGACAGCAGGGGCCAACGTCCTGACTTTC	CASTGGGTAGANVLTF
.	TRBJ2-7	13	.	TRBV7-2	TGTGCCAGCAGCCGTTTGAGCTCCTACGAGCAGTACTTC	CASSRLSSYEQYF
TRBD1	TRBJ1-2	17	.	TRBV28	TGTGCCAGCAGTTCCCCCACCCCGACAGGGGCTAACTATGGCTACACCTTC	CASSSPTPTGANYGYTF
.	TRBJ1-1	14	.	TRBV19	TGTGCCAGTAGTACGGGACACCTGAACACTGAAGCTTTCTTT	CASSTGHLNTEAFF
.	TRBJ1-5	16	.	TRBV21-1	TGTGCCAGCAGCAAAATAGGGGCCCCTACAGCGAAGCCCCAGCATTTT	CASSKIGAPTAKPQHF
TRBD1	TRBJ1-2	13	.	TRBV18	TGTGCCAGCTTGGGACCGACAGGGGTTGGCTACACCTTC	CASLGPTGVGYTF
.	TRBJ2-7	15	.	TRBV6-6	TGTGCCAGCAGTTACTCTGGTGGGGGGGCTGACGAGCAGTACTTC	CASSYSGGGADEQYF
TRBD2	TRBJ2-7	19	.	TRBV6-4	TGTGCCAGCAGCCGACTTTTATTCAGGTCCCTAGCGGAAGACTACGAGCAGTACTTC	CASSRLLFRSLAEDYEQYF
.	TRBJ1-3	13	once	TRBV24-1	TGTGCCACCAGTGATTTTCTGGGAAACACCATATATTTT	CATSDFLGNTIYF
TRBD2	TRBJ2-1	18	.	TRBV24-1	TGTGCCACCAGTGGACTAGCGGGGGGGCCGGGCGGCTACAATGAGCAGTTCTTC	CATSGLAGGPGGYNEQFF
TRBD1	TRBJ2-2	16	.	TRBV7-6	TGTGCCAGCAGCCCCGGGACAGGATGGGTGGCCGGGGAGCTGTTTTTT	CASSPGTGWVAGELFF
.	TRBJ1-6	15	.	TRBV15	TGTGCCACCAGCAGAGGACAGGTTCTTAATTCACCCCTCCACTTT	CATSRGQVLNSPLHF
TRBD2	TRBJ2-1	15	.	TRBV19	TGTGCCAGTAGACGCAGAGCGGGGGGGCCTAATGAGCAGTTCTTC	CASRRRAGGPNEQFF
.	TRBJ2-7	15	once	TRBV30	TGTGCCTGGACCCGAGGCGGGGCCAGCTCCTACGAGCAGTACTTC	CAWTRGGASSYEQYF
TRBD1	TRBJ2-7	15	.	TRBV6-2/TRBV6-3	TGTGCCAGCAGTTACCACTCGGACAGGGGGTACGAGCAGTACTTC	CASSYHSDRGYEQYF
TRBD2	TRBJ2-5	16	.	TRBV3-1/TRBV3-2	TGTGCCAGCAGCGAACTAGCGGGGGGCTCCCAAGAGACCCAGTACTTC	CASSELAGGSQETQYF
.	TRBJ2-6	18	.	TRBV18	TGTGCCAGCTCACCTAATCGACAGTTCAGCTCTGGGGCCAACGTCCTGACTTTC	CASSPNRQFSSGANVLTF
.	TRBJ1-3	14	.	TRBV28	TGTGCCAGCAGTTTAGGCAATTGGGGAAACACCATATATTTT	CASSLGNWGNTIYF
TRBD1	TRBJ1-1	12	.	TRBV5-4	TGTGCCAGCGGGACAGGGGCCACTGAAGCTTTCTTT	CASGTGATEAFF
TRBD2	TRBJ2-3	17	.	TRBV3-1/TRBV3-2	TGTGCCAGCAGCCAAGTTTCAAGCGGGGGGTTTCGGGATACGCAGTATTTT	CASSQVSSGGFRDTQYF
.	TRBJ2-1	16	.	TRBV5-5	TGTGCCAGCAGCTTGGGGGCAGGCCAAACCTACAATGAGCAGTTCTTC	CASSLGAGQTYNEQFF
.	TRBJ1-5	14	.	TRBV6-6	TGTGCCAGCAGTTACGAGTTTAGCAATCAGCCCCAGCATTTT	CASSYEFSNQPQHF
TRBD1	TRBJ2-7	13	few	TRBV30	TGTGCCTGGAGTGGGGACAGTGAGTACGAGCAGTACTTC	CAWSGDSEYEQYF
.	TRBJ1-6	14	few	TRBV20-1	TGCAGTGCTAGTGGGCAGGGTTATAATTCACCCCTCCACTTT	CSASGQGYNSPLHF
TRBD1	TRBJ1-2	16	.	TRBV24-1	TGTGCCACCAGTGAACCCGACAGGGCATTCCTTTATGGCTACACCTTC	CATSEPDRAFLYGYTF
TRBD1	TRBJ1-5	15	.	TRBV29-1	TGCAGCGCTACTTCCTGGGACAGGGGGACTAAGCCCCAGCATTTT	CSATSWDRGTKPQHF
TRBD1	TRBJ2-5	15	.	TRBV19	TGTGCCAGTAGTGCGGGACAGGGGGCAAGAAAGACCCAGTACTTC	CASSAGQGARKTQYF